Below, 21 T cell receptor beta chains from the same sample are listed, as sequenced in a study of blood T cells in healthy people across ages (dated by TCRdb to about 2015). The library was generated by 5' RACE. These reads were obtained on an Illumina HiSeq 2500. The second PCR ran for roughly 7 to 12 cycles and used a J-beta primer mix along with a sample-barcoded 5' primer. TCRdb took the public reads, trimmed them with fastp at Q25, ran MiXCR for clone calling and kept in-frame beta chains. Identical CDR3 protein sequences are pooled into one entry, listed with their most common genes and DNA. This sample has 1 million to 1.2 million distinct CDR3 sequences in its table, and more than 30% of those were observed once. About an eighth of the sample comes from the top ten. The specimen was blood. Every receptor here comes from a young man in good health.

CDR3 nucleotide sequence: TGCGCCAGCAGCCAAGGGGACTTCAGTGGTGAAGCTTTCTTT. This encodes CASSQGDFSGEAFF. This chain links TRBV4-1 with TRBJ1-1; D might be TRBD1 (5 bases). The length of the CDR3 is 14 residues. Trimming stripped 1 base from V and 7 bases from J, with 13 bases between. The germline gives CDR1 MGHRA, CDR2 YSYEKL.

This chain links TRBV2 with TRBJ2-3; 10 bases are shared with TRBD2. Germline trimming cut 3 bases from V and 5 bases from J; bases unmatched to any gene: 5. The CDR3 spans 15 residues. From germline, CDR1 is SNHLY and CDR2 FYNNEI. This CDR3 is CASSDPAGGGDTQYF. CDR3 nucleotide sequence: TGTGCCAGCAGTGATCCAGCGGGGGGGGGAGATACGCAGTATTTT.

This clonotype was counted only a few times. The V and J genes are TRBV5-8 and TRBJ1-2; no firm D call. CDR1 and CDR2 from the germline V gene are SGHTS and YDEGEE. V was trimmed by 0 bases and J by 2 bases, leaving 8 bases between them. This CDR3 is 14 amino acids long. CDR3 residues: CASSLGLWNYGYTF. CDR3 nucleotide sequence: TGTGCCAGCAGCTTGGGGTTGTGGAACTATGGCTACACCTTC.

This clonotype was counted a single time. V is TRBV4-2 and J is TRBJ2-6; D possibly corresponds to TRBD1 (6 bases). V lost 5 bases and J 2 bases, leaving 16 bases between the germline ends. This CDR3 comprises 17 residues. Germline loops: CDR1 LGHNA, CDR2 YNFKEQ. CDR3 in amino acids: CASSTQTTGTGANVLTF. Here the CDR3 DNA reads TGTGCCAGCAGCACTCAGACCACAGGGACTGGGGCCAACGTCCTGACTTTC.

CDR3 protein: CASSLRGGGTGTNYGYTF. CDR3 DNA: TGTGCCAGCAGCTTACGAGGTGGGGGGACAGGGACCAACTATGGCTACACCTTC. The chain has TRBV7-9 and TRBJ1-2; the match to TRBD1 covers 9 bases. The CDR3 consists of 18 residues. CDR1 and CDR2 from the germline V gene are SEHNR and FQNEAQ (reference sequence). The J segment lost 2 bases and the V segment lost 2 bases, leaving 12 bases of the junction unmatched.

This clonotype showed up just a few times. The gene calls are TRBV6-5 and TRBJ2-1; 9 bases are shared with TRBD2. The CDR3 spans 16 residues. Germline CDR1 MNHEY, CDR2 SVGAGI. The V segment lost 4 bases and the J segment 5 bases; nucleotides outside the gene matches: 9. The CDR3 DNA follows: TGTGCCAGCAGTTCGACCGGGACTAGCAACGACAATGAGCAGTTCTTC. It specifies CASSSTGTSNDNEQFF.

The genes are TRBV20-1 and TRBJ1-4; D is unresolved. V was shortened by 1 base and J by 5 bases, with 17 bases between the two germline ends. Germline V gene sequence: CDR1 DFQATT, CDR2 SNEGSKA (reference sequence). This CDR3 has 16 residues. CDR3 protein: CSARASLSSRNEKLFF. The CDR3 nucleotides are TGCAGTGCTAGAGCTTCTTTGTCCTCCCGGAATGAAAAACTGTTTTTT.

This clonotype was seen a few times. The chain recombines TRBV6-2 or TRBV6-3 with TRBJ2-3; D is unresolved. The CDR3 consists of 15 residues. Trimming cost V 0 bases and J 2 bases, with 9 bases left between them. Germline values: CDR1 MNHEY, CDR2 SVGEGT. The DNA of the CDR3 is TGTGCCAGCAGTTACTCGCCCGGCCTCACAGATACGCAGTATTTT. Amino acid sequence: CASSYSPGLTDTQYF.

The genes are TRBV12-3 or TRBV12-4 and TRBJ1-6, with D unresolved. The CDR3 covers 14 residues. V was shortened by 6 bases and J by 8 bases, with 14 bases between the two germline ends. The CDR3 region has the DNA TGTGCCAGCAGATCCGACTGGGAGCATTCACCCCTCCACTTT. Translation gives CASRSDWEHSPLHF.

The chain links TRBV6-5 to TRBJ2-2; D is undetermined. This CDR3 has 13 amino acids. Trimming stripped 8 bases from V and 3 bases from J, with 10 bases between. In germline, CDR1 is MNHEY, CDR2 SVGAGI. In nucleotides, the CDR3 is TGTGCCAGCCATCCGGCCGACACCGGGGAGCTGTTTTTT. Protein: CASHPADTGELFF.

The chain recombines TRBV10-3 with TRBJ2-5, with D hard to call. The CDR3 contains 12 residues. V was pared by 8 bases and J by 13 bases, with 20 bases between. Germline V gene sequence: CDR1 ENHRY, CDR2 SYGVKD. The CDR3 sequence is CAIAQLGYERYF. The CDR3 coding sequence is TGTGCCATCGCGCAGTTAGGCTACGAGCGGTACTTC.

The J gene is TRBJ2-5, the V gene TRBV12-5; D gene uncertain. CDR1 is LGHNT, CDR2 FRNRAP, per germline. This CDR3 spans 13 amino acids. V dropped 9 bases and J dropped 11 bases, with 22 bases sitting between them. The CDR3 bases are TGTGCTAGGCTCCCGGACGGGTACAATGAGCAGTACTTC. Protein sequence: CARLPDGYNEQYF.

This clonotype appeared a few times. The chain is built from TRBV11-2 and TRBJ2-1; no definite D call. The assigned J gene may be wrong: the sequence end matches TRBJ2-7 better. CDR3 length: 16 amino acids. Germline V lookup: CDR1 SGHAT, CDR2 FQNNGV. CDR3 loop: CASSPVGQSSYNEQYF. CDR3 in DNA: TGTGCCAGCAGCCCGGTCGGGCAAAGCTCCTACAATGAGCAGTACTTC.

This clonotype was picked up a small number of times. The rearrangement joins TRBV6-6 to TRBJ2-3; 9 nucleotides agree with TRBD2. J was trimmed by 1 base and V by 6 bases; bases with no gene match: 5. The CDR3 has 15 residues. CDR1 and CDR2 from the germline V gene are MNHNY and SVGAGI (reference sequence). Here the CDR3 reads CASSDPSGGTDTQYF. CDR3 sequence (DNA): TGTGCCAGCAGCGACCCTAGCGGGGGCACAGATACGCAGTATTTT.

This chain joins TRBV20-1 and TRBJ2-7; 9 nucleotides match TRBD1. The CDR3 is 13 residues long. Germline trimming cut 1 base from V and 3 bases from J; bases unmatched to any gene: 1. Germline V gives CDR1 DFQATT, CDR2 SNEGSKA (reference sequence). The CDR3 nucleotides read TGCAGTGCTAGAGGGGACAGGGACTACGAGCAGTACTTC. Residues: CSARGDRDYEQYF.

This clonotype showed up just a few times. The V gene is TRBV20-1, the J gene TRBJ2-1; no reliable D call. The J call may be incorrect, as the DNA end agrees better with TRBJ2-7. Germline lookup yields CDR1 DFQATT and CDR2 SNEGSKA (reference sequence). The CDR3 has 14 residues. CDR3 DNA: TGCAGTGCTAGAGATCTAACCTCCTACAATGAGCAGTACTTC. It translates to CSARDLTSYNEQYF.

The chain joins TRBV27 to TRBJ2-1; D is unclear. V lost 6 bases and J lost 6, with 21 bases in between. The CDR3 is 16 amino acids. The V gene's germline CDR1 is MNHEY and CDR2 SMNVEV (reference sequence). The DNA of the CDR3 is TGTGCCAGCAGCCCTCGGCTCGTAGGCTTTTTCAATGAGCAGTTCTTC. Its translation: CASSPRLVGFFNEQFF.

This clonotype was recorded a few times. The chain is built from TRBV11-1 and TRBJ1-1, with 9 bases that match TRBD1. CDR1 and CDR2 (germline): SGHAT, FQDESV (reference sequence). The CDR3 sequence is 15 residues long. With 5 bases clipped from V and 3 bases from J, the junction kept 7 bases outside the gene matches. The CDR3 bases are TGTGCCAGCAGCAGGGGGACAGGGTTGGACACTGAAGCTTTCTTT. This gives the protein CASSRGTGLDTEAFF.

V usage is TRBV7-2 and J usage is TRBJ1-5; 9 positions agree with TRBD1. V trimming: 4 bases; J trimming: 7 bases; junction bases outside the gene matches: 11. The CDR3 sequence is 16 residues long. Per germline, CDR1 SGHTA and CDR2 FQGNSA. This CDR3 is CASSSPGQGKGQPQHF. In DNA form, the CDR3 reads TGTGCCAGCAGCTCCCCGGGACAGGGAAAAGGGCAGCCCCAGCATTTT.

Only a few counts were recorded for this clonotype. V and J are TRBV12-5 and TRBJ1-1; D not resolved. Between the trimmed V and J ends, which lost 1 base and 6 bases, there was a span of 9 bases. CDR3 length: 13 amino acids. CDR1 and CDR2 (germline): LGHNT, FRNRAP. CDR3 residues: CASGLDERAEAFF. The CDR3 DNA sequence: TGTGCTAGTGGTTTGGACGAGAGGGCTGAAGCTTTCTTT.

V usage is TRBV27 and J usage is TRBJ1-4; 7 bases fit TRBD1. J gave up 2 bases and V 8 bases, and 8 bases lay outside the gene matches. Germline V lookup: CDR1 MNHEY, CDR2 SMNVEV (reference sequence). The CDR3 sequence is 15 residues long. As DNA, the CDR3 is TGTGCCAGCGCCCGACAGGGTAGGACTAATGAAAAACTGTTTTTT. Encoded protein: CASARQGRTNEKLFF.